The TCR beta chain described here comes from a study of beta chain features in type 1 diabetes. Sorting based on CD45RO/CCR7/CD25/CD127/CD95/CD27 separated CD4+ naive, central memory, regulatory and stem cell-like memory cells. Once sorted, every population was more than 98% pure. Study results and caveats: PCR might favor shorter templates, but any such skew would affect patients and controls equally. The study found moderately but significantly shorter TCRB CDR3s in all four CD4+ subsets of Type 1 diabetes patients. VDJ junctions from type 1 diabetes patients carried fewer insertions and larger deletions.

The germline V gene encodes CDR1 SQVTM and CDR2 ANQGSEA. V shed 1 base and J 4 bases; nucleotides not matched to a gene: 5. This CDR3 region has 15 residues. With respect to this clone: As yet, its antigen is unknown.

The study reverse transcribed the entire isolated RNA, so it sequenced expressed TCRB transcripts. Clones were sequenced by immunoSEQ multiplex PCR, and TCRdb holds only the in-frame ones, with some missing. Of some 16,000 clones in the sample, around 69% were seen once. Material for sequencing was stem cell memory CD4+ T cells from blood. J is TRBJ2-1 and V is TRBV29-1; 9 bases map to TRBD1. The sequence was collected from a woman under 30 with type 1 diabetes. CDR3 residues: CSVEGRTGAYNEQFF. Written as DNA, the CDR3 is TGCAGCGTTGAAGGTAGGACAGGGGCTTACAATGAGCAGTTCTTC.